This T cell receptor (beta chain) was found in a study of T cells after yellow fever vaccination. About this clonotype itself: As yet, its antigen is unknown.

This CDR3 spans 14 amino acids. Trimming pared 2 bases from V and 10 bases from J, leaving 17 bases between. TCR cDNA, made by 5'RACE template switching, carried an added universal primer site and UMIs. Each CDR3 protein gets one entry after TCRdb re-called the 5' RACE reads with MiXCR. The sample contains about 120,000 distinct CDR3 sequences, roughly 9% of which appear only once. Study results and limitations: Post-booster samples contained most primary-vaccination clones (around 95% CD4, roughly 88% CD8). Across the CD4 and CD8 compartments, a small share of clonotypes was present in both.

This TCR was recovered from a man younger than 30 who received the YFV17D yellow fever vaccine. Sample: CD8+ T cells sorted from PBMCs, taken on the day of the yellow fever booster vaccination. This rearrangement joins TRBV12-3 or TRBV12-4 to TRBJ1-1; D gene uncertain. CDR3 nucleotides: TGTGCCAGCAGTTTAATCGCAGGTCTACTACCAGCTTTCTTT. Its translation: CASSLIAGLLPAFF.